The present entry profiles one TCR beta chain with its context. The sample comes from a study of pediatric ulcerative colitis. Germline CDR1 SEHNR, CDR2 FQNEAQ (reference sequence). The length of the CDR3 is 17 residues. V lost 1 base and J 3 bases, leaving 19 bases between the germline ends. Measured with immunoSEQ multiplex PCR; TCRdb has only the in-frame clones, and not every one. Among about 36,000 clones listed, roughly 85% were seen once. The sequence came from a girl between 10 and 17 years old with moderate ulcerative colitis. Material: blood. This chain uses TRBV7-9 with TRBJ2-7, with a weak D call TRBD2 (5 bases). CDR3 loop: CASSLGEIGETGYEQYF. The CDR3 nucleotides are TGTGCCAGCAGCTTAGGGGAAATCGGGGAGACGGGCTACGAGCAGTACTTC.